The subject of this entry is one T cell receptor (beta chain). TCRdb passed the 5' RACE reads through MiXCR, listing each CDR3 protein once. The sample has approximately 350,000 distinct CDR3 sequences, 13% to 15% seen once. Germline loops: CDR1 SGHTA, CDR2 FQGTGA. The CDR3 consists of 14 residues. The germline V and J ends were trimmed by 4 bases and 1 base, with 10 bases remaining between them. This sample is part of a study of T-cell memory formation after mild COVID-19. Material: PBMCs or a T cell subset sorted from them (not recorded which). The gene calls are TRBV7-3 and TRBJ2-5, with D perhaps given as TRBD1 or TRBD2 (5 bases each). This TCR derives from a man younger than 35 who had mild COVID-19 (a few samples of this study predate the infection). Cell type and time point are not known. CDR3 sequence: CASSSPGPQETQYF. The DNA for the CDR3 is TGTGCCAGCAGCTCTCCGGGACCCCAAGAGACCCAGTACTTC.